These T cell receptor beta chains were read from a single sample in a study of identical twins. MiXCR, applied by TCRdb to the 5' RACE reads, yields one record per CDR3 protein. Of about 530,000 distinct CDR3 sequences in the sample, around 24% were seen once. Separately, the same data were catalogued under a study of yellow fever vaccine responses in identical twins.

The sequencing sample was made of CD4+ T cells sorted from blood. These receptors all come from a young woman in good health. Each CDR3 is given with its conserved first and last residue. The order of the fields is J gene, V gene, D gene, clone size, CDR3 DNA, CDR3 protein. A D gene is named only where the DNA matches it firmly. The size field is filled for only some rows; it gives once, few, many or a size class.

J gene: TRBJ2-1
V gene: TRBV29-1
D gene: TRBD1
clone size: few
CDR3 DNA: TGCAGCGTTCGGGGACAGGGAAATGTTTCCTACAATGAGCAGTTCTTC
CDR3 protein: CSVRGQGNVSYNEQFF

J gene: TRBJ2-4
V gene: TRBV12-3/TRBV12-4
D gene: .
clone size: few
CDR3 DNA: TGTGCCAGCAGTTTATCGCCGGTGGGAGCCAAAAACATTCAGTACTTC
CDR3 protein: CASSLSPVGAKNIQYF

J gene: TRBJ2-7
V gene: TRBV20-1
D gene: .
clone size: few
CDR3 DNA: TGCAGTGCCACCCGGACAGAGGACGAGCAGTACTTC
CDR3 protein: CSATRTEDEQYF

J gene: TRBJ2-5
V gene: TRBV12-3/TRBV12-4
D gene: .
clone size: .
CDR3 DNA: TGTGCCAGCAGTTCAAACGTCAGGCAGTACTTC
CDR3 protein: CASSSNVRQYF

J gene: TRBJ2-1
V gene: TRBV28
D gene: .
clone size: few
CDR3 DNA: TGTGCCAGCAGTTTATTGGGGCAGAGCTCCTACAATGAGCAGTTCTTC
CDR3 protein: CASSLLGQSSYNEQFF

J gene: TRBJ2-1
V gene: TRBV24-1
D gene: TRBD2
clone size: .
CDR3 DNA: TGTGCCACCAGTGCGCCAGCGGGAGAATGGTTGGACAATGAGCAGTTCTTC
CDR3 protein: CATSAPAGEWLDNEQFF

J gene: TRBJ2-2
V gene: TRBV10-3
D gene: TRBD2
clone size: .
CDR3 DNA: TGTGCCATCAGTACCGGGACTAGCGGGAGGGCCGAAAGAGCCGGGGAGCTGTTTTTT
CDR3 protein: CAISTGTSGRAERAGELFF

J gene: TRBJ2-7
V gene: TRBV7-2
D gene: .
clone size: .
CDR3 DNA: TGTGCCAGCAGCCCTACCCGGAGCTACGAGCAGTACTTC
CDR3 protein: CASSPTRSYEQYF

J gene: TRBJ2-1
V gene: TRBV27
D gene: .
clone size: .
CDR3 DNA: TGTGCCAGCAGTTTCCCAGGACTTCTCAATGAGCAGTTCTTC
CDR3 protein: CASSFPGLLNEQFF

J gene: TRBJ2-5
V gene: TRBV27
D gene: TRBD2
clone size: few
CDR3 DNA: TGTGCCAGCAGTTTAAGGGCGGGAGAAGAGGGGACCCAGTACTTC
CDR3 protein: CASSLRAGEEGTQYF

J gene: TRBJ2-3
V gene: TRBV25-1
D gene: .
clone size: few
CDR3 DNA: TGTGCCAGCAGTGAAGGGGGGGCCGGCACAGATACGCAGTATTTT
CDR3 protein: CASSEGGAGTDTQYF

J gene: TRBJ2-6
V gene: TRBV28
D gene: .
clone size: .
CDR3 DNA: TGTGCCAGCAGCACCCACACTGGGGCCAACGTCCTGACTTTC
CDR3 protein: CASSTHTGANVLTF

J gene: TRBJ1-1
V gene: TRBV6-6
D gene: TRBD1
clone size: few
CDR3 DNA: TGTGCCAGCAGTGGAGACAGGGGGCGAGCTTTCTTT
CDR3 protein: CASSGDRGRAFF

J gene: TRBJ2-5
V gene: TRBV7-9
D gene: .
clone size: few
CDR3 DNA: TGTGCCAGCAGCTTTGGAGGGTACGGGACCCAGTACTTC
CDR3 protein: CASSFGGYGTQYF

J gene: TRBJ1-5
V gene: TRBV4-2
D gene: TRBD1
clone size: .
CDR3 DNA: TGTGCCAGCAGCCAGGAGGGGGCAGGAAATAGCAATCAGCCCCAGCATTTT
CDR3 protein: CASSQEGAGNSNQPQHF

J gene: TRBJ2-7
V gene: TRBV14
D gene: .
clone size: .
CDR3 DNA: TGTGCCAGCAGCCATTGGGACGCTGCCTACGAGCAGTACTTC
CDR3 protein: CASSHWDAAYEQYF

J gene: TRBJ2-2
V gene: TRBV10-3
D gene: .
clone size: .
CDR3 DNA: TGTGCCACCGTGGGGGTTGGGACGAACACCGGGGAGCTGTTTTTT
CDR3 protein: CATVGVGTNTGELFF

J gene: TRBJ2-3
V gene: TRBV11-1
D gene: TRBD1
clone size: few
CDR3 DNA: TGTGCCAGCAGCTTAGCGAAGGTGGCGACAGGGGGCGAAGATACGCAGTATTTT
CDR3 protein: CASSLAKVATGGEDTQYF

J gene: TRBJ2-1
V gene: TRBV5-1
D gene: TRBD2
clone size: few
CDR3 DNA: TGCGCCAGCAGCTTGGACGTAGCGGGCGGTTACAATGAGCAGTTCTTC
CDR3 protein: CASSLDVAGGYNEQFF

J gene: TRBJ2-3
V gene: TRBV7-9
D gene: .
clone size: .
CDR3 DNA: TGTGCCAGCAGCACTATACCTGGCACAGATACGCAGTATTTT
CDR3 protein: CASSTIPGTDTQYF

J gene: TRBJ1-6
V gene: TRBV12-3/TRBV12-4
D gene: .
clone size: .
CDR3 DNA: TGTGCCAGCAACTTACAGGGTACTAATTCACCCCTCCACTTT
CDR3 protein: CASNLQGTNSPLHF

J gene: TRBJ2-3
V gene: TRBV7-9
D gene: .
clone size: .
CDR3 DNA: TGTGCCAGCAGCTACGGGGGCACAGATACGCAGTATTTT
CDR3 protein: CASSYGGTDTQYF

J gene: TRBJ1-4
V gene: TRBV7-9
D gene: TRBD1
clone size: few
CDR3 DNA: TGTGCCAGCAGCTTCTCCGGGACAGGGATTAATGAAAAACTGTTTTTT
CDR3 protein: CASSFSGTGINEKLFF

J gene: TRBJ2-1
V gene: TRBV10-3
D gene: TRBD2
clone size: few
CDR3 DNA: TGTGCCATCAGTGAATGGCGGAGCGGGGAAAACAATGAGCAGTTCTTC
CDR3 protein: CAISEWRSGENNEQFF

J gene: TRBJ2-2
V gene: TRBV5-6
D gene: .
clone size: .
CDR3 DNA: TGTGCCAGCAGCCTGAAAGCAGGGGGAGGTTTTACCGGGGAGCTGTTTTTT
CDR3 protein: CASSLKAGGGFTGELFF

J gene: TRBJ1-1
V gene: TRBV4-2
D gene: .
clone size: .
CDR3 DNA: TGTGCCAGCAGCCACTCCGGGGGCGGAGTGGGCGCTTTCTTT
CDR3 protein: CASSHSGGGVGAFF

J gene: TRBJ1-6
V gene: TRBV28
D gene: TRBD1
clone size: few
CDR3 DNA: TGTGCCACCCTACAGGGACAGTATAATTCACCCCTCCACTTT
CDR3 protein: CATLQGQYNSPLHF

J gene: TRBJ2-7
V gene: TRBV6-1
D gene: .
clone size: few
CDR3 DNA: TGTGCCAGCAGCGCCTACTTGGAGCAGTACTTC
CDR3 protein: CASSAYLEQYF

J gene: TRBJ2-3
V gene: TRBV3-1
D gene: TRBD2
clone size: .
CDR3 DNA: TGTGCCAGCAGCCCTGACGCGGGGGGGCCGAAAGATACGCAGTATTTT
CDR3 protein: CASSPDAGGPKDTQYF

J gene: TRBJ2-2
V gene: TRBV3-1
D gene: .
clone size: .
CDR3 DNA: TGTGCCAGCAGCCAGTTAGGCGGTAGTGCCGGGGAGCTGTTTTTT
CDR3 protein: CASSQLGGSAGELFF

J gene: TRBJ2-5
V gene: TRBV9
D gene: TRBD1
clone size: .
CDR3 DNA: TGTGCCAGCAGCGTAGGGACAGGCATTGGCCAAGAGACCCAGTACTTC
CDR3 protein: CASSVGTGIGQETQYF

J gene: TRBJ2-3
V gene: TRBV7-8
D gene: .
clone size: few
CDR3 DNA: TGTGCCAGCAGCCGTTCGGAGGGTCTCACAGATACGCAGTATTTT
CDR3 protein: CASSRSEGLTDTQYF

J gene: TRBJ2-3
V gene: TRBV29-1
D gene: TRBD2
clone size: .
CDR3 DNA: TGCAGCGTCGATAGCGGGATCACAGATACGCAGTATTTT
CDR3 protein: CSVDSGITDTQYF

J gene: TRBJ2-3
V gene: TRBV6-5
D gene: .
clone size: few
CDR3 DNA: TGTGCCAGCAGTTACGGGGACCAGAGGAGAGATACGCAGTATTTT
CDR3 protein: CASSYGDQRRDTQYF

J gene: TRBJ2-5
V gene: TRBV5-1
D gene: .
clone size: .
CDR3 DNA: TGCGCCAGCAGCCCCGGGGCAGGCCCTCAAGAGACCCAGTACTTC
CDR3 protein: CASSPGAGPQETQYF

J gene: TRBJ2-1
V gene: TRBV3-1
D gene: TRBD2
clone size: .
CDR3 DNA: TGTGCCAGCAGCCAAGGATGGACTAGCGGGGTTTACAATGAGCAGTTCTTC
CDR3 protein: CASSQGWTSGVYNEQFF

J gene: TRBJ1-2
V gene: TRBV7-9
D gene: .
clone size: many
CDR3 DNA: TGTGCCAGCAGCTTAGGTGGGGCCAGGAACTATGGCTACACCTTC
CDR3 protein: CASSLGGARNYGYTF

J gene: TRBJ2-2
V gene: TRBV6-1
D gene: .
clone size: .
CDR3 DNA: TGTGCCAGTTCCCGGGAACTTACCGGGGAGCTGTTTTTT
CDR3 protein: CASSRELTGELFF

J gene: TRBJ2-5
V gene: TRBV12-3/TRBV12-4
D gene: .
clone size: .
CDR3 DNA: TGTGCCAGCAGACGAAAGTGGGAGACCCAGTACTTC
CDR3 protein: CASRRKWETQYF

J gene: TRBJ2-3
V gene: TRBV7-3
D gene: .
clone size: .
CDR3 DNA: TGTGCCAGCAGCTCCCTTTTGACAGATACGCAGTATTTT
CDR3 protein: CASSSLLTDTQYF

J gene: TRBJ1-5
V gene: TRBV6-5
D gene: .
clone size: .
CDR3 DNA: TGTGCCAGCAGTTACTCGATGGGCGGCAATCAGCCCCAGCATTTT
CDR3 protein: CASSYSMGGNQPQHF

J gene: TRBJ2-1
V gene: TRBV5-5
D gene: .
clone size: .
CDR3 DNA: TGTGCCAGCAGCTTGGGAATGGAGAGCGCGGTGAATGAGCAGTTCTTC
CDR3 protein: CASSLGMESAVNEQFF

J gene: TRBJ2-7
V gene: TRBV28
D gene: .
clone size: .
CDR3 DNA: TGTGCCAGCAGAGGGACAAAACTCTACGAGCAGTACTTC
CDR3 protein: CASRGTKLYEQYF

J gene: TRBJ2-5
V gene: TRBV7-3
D gene: .
clone size: medium-sized
CDR3 DNA: TGTGCCAGCAGCCTCCGGGACGGCGATTCGGAGACCCAGTACTTC
CDR3 protein: CASSLRDGDSETQYF

J gene: TRBJ2-1
V gene: TRBV28
D gene: .
clone size: few
CDR3 DNA: TGTGCCAGCAGCCCCCTTGGGGGCGGGGGTCACTTTTTAGATGAGCAGTTCTTC
CDR3 protein: CASSPLGGGGHFLDEQFF

J gene: TRBJ1-5
V gene: TRBV5-6
D gene: .
clone size: .
CDR3 DNA: TGTGCCAGCAGCTTGTTGACAGCGAATCAGCCCCAGCATTTT
CDR3 protein: CASSLLTANQPQHF

J gene: TRBJ2-3
V gene: TRBV29-1
D gene: TRBD2
clone size: many
CDR3 DNA: TGCAGCGCGACTAGCGGGACAGATACGCAGTATTTT
CDR3 protein: CSATSGTDTQYF

J gene: TRBJ2-3
V gene: TRBV7-3
D gene: .
clone size: few
CDR3 DNA: TGTGCCAGCAGCTTAACTAAATCGGGGGCAGGCACAGATACGCAGTATTTT
CDR3 protein: CASSLTKSGAGTDTQYF